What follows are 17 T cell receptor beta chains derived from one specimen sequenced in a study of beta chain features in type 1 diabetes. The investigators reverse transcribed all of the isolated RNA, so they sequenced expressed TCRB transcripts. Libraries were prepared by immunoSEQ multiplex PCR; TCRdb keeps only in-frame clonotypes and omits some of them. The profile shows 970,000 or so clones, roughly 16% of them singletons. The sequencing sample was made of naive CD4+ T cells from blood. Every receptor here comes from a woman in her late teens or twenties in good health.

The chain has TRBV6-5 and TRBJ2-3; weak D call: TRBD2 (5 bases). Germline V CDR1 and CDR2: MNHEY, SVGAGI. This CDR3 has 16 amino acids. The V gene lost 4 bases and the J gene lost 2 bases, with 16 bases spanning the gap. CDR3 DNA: TGTGCCAGCAGTTCACCGGTCCTCGGGATCACAGATACGCAGTATTTT. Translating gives CASSSPVLGITDTQYF.

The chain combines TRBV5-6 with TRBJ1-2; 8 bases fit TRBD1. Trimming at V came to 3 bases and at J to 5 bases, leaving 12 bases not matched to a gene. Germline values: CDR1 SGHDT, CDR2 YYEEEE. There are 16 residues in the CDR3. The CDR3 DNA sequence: TGTGCCAGCAGCTCGGGACAGGCTGCTTACGCATATGGCTACACCTTC. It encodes CASSSGQAAYAYGYTF. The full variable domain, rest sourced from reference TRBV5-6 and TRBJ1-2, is DAGVTQSPTHLIKTRGQQVTLRCSPKSGHDTVSWYQQALGQGPQFIFQYYEEEERQRGNFPDRFSGHQFPNYSSELNVNALLLGDSALYLCASSSGQAAYAYGYTFGSGTRLTVV.

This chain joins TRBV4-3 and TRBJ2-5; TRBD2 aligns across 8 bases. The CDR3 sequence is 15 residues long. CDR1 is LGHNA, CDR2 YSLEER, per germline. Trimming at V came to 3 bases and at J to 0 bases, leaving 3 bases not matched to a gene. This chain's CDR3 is CASSQLLADQETQYF. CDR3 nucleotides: TGCGCCAGCAGCCAGCTACTAGCGGACCAAGAGACCCAGTACTTC.

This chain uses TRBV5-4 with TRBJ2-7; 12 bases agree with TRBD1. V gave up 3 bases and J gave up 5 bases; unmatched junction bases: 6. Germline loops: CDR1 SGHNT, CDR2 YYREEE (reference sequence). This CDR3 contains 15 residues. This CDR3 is CASSSPGQGADEQYF. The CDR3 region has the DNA TGTGCCAGCAGCTCCCCGGGACAGGGGGCTGACGAGCAGTACTTC.

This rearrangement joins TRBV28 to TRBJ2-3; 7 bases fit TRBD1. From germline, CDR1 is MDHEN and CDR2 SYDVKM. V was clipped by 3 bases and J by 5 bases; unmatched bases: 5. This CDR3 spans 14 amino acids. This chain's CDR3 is CASSFEGARDTQYF. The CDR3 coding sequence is TGTGCCAGCAGTTTCGAGGGGGCGAGAGATACGCAGTATTTT.

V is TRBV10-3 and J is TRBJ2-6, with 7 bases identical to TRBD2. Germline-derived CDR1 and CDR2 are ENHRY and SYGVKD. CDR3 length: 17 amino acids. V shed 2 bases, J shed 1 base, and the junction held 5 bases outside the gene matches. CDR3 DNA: TGTGCCATCAGTGAGAGCGGGATCTTGTCTGGGGCCAACGTCCTGACTTTC. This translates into CAISESGILSGANVLTF.

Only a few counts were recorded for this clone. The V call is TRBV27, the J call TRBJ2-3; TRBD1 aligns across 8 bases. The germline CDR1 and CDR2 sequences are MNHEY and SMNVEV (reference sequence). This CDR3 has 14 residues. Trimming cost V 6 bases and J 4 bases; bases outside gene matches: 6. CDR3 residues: CASRVSGGPDTQYF. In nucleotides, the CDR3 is TGTGCCAGCAGAGTATCAGGGGGCCCAGATACGCAGTATTTT.

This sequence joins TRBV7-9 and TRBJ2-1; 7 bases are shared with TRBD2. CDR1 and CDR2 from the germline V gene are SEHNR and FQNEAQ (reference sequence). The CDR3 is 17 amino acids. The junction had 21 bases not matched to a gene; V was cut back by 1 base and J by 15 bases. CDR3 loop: CASSLDGRALGSSALFF. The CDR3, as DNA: TGTGCCAGCAGCTTAGATGGGAGGGCGCTGGGTAGTTCGGCGCTGTTCTTC.

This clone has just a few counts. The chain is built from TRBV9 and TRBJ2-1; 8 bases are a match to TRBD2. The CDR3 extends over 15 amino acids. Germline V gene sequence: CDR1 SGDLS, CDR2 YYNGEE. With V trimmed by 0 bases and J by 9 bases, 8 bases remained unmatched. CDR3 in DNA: TGTGCCAGCAGCGTAGTTACAGCGGGAGCTAGTGAGCAGTTCTTC. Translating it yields CASSVVTAGASEQFF.

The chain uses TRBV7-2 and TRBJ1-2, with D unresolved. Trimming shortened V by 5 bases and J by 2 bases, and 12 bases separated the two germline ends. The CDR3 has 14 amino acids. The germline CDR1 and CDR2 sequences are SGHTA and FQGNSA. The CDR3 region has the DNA TGTGCCAGCAGCCGAAGCCGGGCCAACTATGGCTACACCTTC. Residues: CASSRSRANYGYTF.

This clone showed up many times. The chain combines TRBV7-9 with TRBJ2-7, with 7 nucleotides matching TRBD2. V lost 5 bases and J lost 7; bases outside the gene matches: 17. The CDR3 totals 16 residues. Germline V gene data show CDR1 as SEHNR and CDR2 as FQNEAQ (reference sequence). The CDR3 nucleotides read TGTGCCAGCAGCCTCGGCTCTGTGACTAGCTATCGTGAGCAGTACTTC. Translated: CASSLGSVTSYREQYF.

In DNA, the CDR3 is TGCGCCAGCAGCCAATCCCCGGGACCCCACAATGAGCAGTTCTTC. It translates to CASSQSPGPHNEQFF. The chain combines TRBV4-3 with TRBJ2-1; D tentatively fits TRBD1 or TRBD2 (5 bases each). The CDR3 is 15 amino acids. The germline V gene has CDR1 LGHNA and CDR2 YSLEER. The V and J ends lost 2 bases and 5 bases respectively, with 13 bases between them.

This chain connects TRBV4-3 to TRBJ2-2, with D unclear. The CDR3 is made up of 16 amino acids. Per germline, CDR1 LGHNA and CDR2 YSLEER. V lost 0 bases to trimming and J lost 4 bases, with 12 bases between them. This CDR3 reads CASSQDTQRSTGELFF. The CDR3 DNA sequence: TGCGCCAGCAGCCAAGATACGCAACGGAGCACCGGGGAGCTGTTTTTT.

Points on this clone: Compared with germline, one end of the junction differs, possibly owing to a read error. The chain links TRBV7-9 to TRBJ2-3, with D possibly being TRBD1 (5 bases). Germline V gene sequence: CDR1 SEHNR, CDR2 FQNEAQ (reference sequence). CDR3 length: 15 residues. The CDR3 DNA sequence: TGTGCCAGCAGCTTAGGAGAAATCAGGGAATACAGTCCAAGTTTT. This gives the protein CASSLGEIREYSPSF.

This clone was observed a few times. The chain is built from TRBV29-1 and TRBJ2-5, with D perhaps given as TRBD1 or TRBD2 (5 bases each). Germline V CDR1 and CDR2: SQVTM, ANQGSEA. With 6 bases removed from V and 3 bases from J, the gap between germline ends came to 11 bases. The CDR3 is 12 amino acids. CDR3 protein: CSVRRGEETQYF. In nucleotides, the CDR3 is TGCAGCGTAAGGCGAGGGGAAGAGACCCAGTACTTC.

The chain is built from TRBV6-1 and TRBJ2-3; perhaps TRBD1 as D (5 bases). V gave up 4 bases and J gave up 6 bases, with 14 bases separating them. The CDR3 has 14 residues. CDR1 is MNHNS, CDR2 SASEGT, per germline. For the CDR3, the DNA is TGTGCCAGCAGTGTGGGGCAGGGTTGGGATACGCAGTATTTT. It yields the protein CASSVGQGWDTQYF.

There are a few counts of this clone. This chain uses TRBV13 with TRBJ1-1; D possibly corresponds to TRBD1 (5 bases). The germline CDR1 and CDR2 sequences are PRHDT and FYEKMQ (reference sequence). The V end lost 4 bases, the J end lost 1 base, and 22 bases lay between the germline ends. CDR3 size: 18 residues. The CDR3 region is CASSSPLGGGGTNTEAFF. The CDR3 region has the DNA TGTGCCAGCAGCTCCCCTCTAGGAGGAGGAGGGACGAACACTGAAGCTTTCTTT.